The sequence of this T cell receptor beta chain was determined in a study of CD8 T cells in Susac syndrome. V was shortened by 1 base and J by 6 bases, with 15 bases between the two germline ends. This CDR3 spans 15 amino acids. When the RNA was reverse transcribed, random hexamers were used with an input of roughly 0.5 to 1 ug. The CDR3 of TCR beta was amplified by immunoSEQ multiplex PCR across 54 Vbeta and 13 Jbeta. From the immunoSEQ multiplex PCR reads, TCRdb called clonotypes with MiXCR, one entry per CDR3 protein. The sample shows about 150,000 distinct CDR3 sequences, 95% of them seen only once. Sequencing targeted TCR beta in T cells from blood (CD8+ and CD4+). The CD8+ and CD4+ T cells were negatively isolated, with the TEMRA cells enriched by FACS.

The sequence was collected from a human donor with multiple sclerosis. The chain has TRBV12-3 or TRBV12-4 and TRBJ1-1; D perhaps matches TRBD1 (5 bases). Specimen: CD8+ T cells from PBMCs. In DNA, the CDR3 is TGTGCCAGCAGTTTAGGGCCGGCTTTAGGGGCTGAAGCTTTCTTT. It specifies CASSLGPALGAEAFF.